The source of this TCR beta chain is a study of shared clonotypes between healthy human individuals. Study-wide findings and caveats: A handful of donors shared 4.5% to 6.5% of their naive CD4 clonotypes. Sequencing depth was predicted to influence how clonotypes are shared among donors. Generation probability values for non-shared clonotypes were lower than those for clonotypes shared by all four donors.

Deep-level assay runs were performed. Libraries were prepared by immunoSEQ multiplex PCR; TCRdb keeps only in-frame clonotypes and omits some of them. There are 850,000 to 1,200,000 clones in the sample; about 80% occur only once, and approximately 1.5% lies in the top ten. The CDR3 is 13 amino acids. Germline trimming cut 3 bases from V and 7 bases from J; bases unmatched to any gene: 6. Germline CDR1 and CDR2: SGHAT and FQNNGV. A word on this clone: The target antigen is unknown.

The chain combines TRBV11-2 with TRBJ2-7; 7 bases are a match to TRBD2. The source of this sequence is a man aged 18 to 30 in good health. The specimen sequenced was memory CD4+ T cells sorted from blood. Subset given: CD45RA-negative fraction. This chain's CDR3 is CASSFGPGREQYF. CDR3 nucleotides: TGTGCCAGCAGCTTCGGGCCCGGGAGGGAGCAGTACTTC.